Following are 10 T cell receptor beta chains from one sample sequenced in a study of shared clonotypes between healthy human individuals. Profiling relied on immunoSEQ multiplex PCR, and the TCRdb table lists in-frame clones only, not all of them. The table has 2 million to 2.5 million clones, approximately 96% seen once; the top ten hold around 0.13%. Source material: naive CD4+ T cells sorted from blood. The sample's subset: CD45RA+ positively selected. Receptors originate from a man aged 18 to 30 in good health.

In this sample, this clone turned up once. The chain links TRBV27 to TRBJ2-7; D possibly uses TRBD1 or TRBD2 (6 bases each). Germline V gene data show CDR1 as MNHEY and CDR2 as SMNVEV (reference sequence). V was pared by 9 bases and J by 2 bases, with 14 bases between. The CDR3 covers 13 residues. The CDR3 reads CASRVGGTYEQYF. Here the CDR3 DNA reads TGTGCCAGTCGGGTAGGGGGGACCTACGAGCAGTACTTC.

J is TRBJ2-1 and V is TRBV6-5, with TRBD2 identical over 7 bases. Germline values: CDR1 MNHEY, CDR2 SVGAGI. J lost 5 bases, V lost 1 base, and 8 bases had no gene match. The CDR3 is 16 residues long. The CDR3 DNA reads TGTGCCAGCAGTTACTTACGGCGGGAGTTTGACAATGAGCAGTTCTTC. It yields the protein CASSYLRREFDNEQFF.

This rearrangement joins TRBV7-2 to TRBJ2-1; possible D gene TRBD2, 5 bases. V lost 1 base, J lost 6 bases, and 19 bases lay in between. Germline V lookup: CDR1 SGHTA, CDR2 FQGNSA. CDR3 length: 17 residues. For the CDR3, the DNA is TGTGCCAGCAGCTTAGTTCCGGGAATAGATCAGGTCAATGAGCAGTTCTTC. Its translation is CASSLVPGIDQVNEQFF. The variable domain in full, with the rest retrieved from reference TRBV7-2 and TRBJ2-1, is GAGVSQSPSNKVTEKGKDVELRCDPISGHTALYWYRQSLGQGLEFLIYFQGNSAPDKSGLPSDRFSAERTGGSVSTLTIQRTQQEDSAVYLCASSLVPGIDQVNEQFFGPGTRLTVL.

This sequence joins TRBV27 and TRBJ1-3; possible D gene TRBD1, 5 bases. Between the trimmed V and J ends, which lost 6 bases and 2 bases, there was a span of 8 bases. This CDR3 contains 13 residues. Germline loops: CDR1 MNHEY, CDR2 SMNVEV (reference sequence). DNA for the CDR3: TGTGCCAGCAGCCGGGGGACTGGAAACACCATATATTTT. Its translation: CASSRGTGNTIYF.

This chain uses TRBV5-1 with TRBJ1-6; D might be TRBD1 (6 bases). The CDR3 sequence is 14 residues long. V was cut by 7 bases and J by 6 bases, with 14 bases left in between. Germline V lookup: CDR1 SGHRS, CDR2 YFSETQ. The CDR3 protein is CASRAPDSNSPLHF. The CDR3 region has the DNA TGCGCCAGCCGAGCCCCGGACAGTAATTCACCCCTCCACTTT.

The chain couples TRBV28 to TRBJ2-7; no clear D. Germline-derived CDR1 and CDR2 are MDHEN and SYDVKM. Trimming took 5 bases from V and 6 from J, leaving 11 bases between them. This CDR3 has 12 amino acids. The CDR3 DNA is TGTGCCAGCAGTGCCCCCACGGTCGAGCAGTACTTC. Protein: CASSAPTVEQYF.

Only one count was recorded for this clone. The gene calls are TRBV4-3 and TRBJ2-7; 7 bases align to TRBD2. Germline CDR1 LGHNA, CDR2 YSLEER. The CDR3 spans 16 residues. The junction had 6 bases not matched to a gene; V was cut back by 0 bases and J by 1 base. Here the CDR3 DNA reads TGCGCCAGCAGCCAAGATGGGGGGGGTCCATCCTACGAGCAGTACTTC. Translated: CASSQDGGGPSYEQYF.

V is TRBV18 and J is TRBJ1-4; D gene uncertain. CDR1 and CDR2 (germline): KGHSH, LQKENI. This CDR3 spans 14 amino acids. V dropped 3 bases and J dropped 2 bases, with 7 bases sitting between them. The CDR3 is CASSPGITNEKLFF. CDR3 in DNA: TGTGCCAGCTCACCCGGTATCACTAATGAAAAACTGTTTTTT.

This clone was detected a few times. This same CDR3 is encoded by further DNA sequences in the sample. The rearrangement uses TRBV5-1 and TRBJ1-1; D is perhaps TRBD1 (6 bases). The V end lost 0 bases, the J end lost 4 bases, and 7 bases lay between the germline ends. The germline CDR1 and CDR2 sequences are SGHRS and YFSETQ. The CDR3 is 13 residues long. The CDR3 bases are TGCGCCAGCAGCTTGGAGACAGGCACTGAAGCTTTCTTT. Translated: CASSLETGTEAFF.

CDR3 loop: CASSQTSDTQYF. The CDR3 coding sequence is TGTGCCAGCAGCCAGACTTCAGATACGCAGTATTTT. The chain recombines TRBV7-9 with TRBJ2-3; no clear D gene. The CDR3 consists of 12 residues. Germline assignment: CDR1 SEHNR and CDR2 FQNEAQ (reference sequence). V lost 5 bases and J lost 4, with 7 bases in between.